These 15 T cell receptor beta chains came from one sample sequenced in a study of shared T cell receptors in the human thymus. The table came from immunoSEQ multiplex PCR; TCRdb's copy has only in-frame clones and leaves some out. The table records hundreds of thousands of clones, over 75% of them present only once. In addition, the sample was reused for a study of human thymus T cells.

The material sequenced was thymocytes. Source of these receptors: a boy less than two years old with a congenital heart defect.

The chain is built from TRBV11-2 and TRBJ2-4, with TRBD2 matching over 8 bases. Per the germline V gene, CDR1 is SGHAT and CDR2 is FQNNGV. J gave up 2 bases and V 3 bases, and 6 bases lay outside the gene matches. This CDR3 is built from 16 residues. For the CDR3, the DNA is TGTGCCAGCAGCTTCAGCGGGGGAGACACCAAAAACATTCAGTACTTC. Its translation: CASSFSGGDTKNIQYF.

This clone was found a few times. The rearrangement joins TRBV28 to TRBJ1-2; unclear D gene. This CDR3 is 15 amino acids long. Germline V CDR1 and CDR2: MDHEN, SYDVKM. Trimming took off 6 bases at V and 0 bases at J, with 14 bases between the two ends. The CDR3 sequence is CASSRRHGPNYGYTF. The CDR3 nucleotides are TGTGCCAGCAGCCGCAGACACGGCCCTAACTATGGCTACACCTTC.

This chain's CDR3 is CASSGPRDEQFF. CDR3 DNA sequence: TGTGCCAGCAGCGGACCTAGAGATGAGCAGTTCTTC. The V call is TRBV9, the J call TRBJ2-1; D not certain. CDR3 length equals 12 residues. CDR1 SGDLS and CDR2 YYNGEE come from the germline V gene. Trimming left V 3 bases short and J 8 bases short, with 9 bases between.

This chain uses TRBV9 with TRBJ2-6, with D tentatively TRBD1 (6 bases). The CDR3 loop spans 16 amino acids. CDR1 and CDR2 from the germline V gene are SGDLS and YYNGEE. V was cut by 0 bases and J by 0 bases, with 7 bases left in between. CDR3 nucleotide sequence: TGTGCCAGCAGCGTAGAGGGGGACTCTGGGGCCAACGTCCTGACTTTC. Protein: CASSVEGDSGANVLTF. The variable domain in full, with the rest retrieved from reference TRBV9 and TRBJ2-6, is DSGVTQTPKHLITATGQRVTLRCSPRSGDLSVYWYQQSLDQGLQFLIQYYNGEERAKGNILERFSAQQFPDLHSELNLSSLELGDSALYFCASSVEGDSGANVLTFGAGSRLTVL.

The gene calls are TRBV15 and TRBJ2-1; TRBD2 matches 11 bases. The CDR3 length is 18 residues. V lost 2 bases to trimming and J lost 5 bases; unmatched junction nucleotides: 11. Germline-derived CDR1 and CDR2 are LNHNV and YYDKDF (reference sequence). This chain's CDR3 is CATSRLPILAGGDNEQFF. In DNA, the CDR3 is TGTGCCACCAGCAGACTGCCAATTCTAGCGGGGGGAGACAATGAGCAGTTCTTC.

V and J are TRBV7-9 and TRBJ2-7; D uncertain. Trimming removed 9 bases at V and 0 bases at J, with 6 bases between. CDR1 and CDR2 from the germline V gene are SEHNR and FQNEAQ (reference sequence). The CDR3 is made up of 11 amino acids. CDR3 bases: TGTGCCAGAATCAGCTCCTACGAGCAGTACTTC. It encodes CARISSYEQYF.

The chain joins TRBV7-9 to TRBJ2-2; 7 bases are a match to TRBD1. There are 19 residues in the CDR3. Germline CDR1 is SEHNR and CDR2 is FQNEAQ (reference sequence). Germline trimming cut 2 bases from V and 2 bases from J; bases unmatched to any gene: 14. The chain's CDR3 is CASSLLLLRGTENTGELFF. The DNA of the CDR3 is TGTGCCAGCAGCTTACTGTTGCTCAGAGGGACAGAAAACACCGGGGAGCTGTTTTTT.

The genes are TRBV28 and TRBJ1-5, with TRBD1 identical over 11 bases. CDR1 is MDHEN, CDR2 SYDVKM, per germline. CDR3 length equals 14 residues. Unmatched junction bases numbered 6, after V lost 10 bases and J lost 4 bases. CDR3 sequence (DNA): TGTGCCACCTTCCGGGACAGGGGGAATCAGCCCCAGCATTTT. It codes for CATFRDRGNQPQHF.

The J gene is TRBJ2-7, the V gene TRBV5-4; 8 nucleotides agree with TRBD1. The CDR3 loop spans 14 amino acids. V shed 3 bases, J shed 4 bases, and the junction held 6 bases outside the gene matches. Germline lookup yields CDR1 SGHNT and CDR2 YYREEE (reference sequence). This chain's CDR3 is CASSSRQGFYEQYF. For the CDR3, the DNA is TGTGCCAGCAGCTCAAGACAGGGGTTTTACGAGCAGTACTTC.

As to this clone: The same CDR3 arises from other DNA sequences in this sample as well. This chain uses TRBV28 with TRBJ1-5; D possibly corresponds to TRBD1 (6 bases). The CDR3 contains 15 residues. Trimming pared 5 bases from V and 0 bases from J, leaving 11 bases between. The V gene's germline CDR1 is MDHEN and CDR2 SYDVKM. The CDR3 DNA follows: TGTGCCAGCAGTCCAGACAGGTATAGCAATCAGCCCCAGCATTTT. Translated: CASSPDRYSNQPQHF. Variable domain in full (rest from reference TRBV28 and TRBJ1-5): DVKVTQSSRYLVKRTGEKVFLECVQDMDHENMFWYRQDPGLGLRLIYFSYDVKMKEKGDIPEGYSVSREKKERFSLILESASTNQTSMYLCASSPDRYSNQPQHFGDGTRLSIL.

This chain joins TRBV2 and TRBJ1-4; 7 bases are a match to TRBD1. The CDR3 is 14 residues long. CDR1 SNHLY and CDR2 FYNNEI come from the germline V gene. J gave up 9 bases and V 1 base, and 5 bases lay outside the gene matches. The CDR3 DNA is TGTGCCAGCAGTGAAGTGACAGGGCGGAAAAAACTGTTTTTT. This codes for CASSEVTGRKKLFF.

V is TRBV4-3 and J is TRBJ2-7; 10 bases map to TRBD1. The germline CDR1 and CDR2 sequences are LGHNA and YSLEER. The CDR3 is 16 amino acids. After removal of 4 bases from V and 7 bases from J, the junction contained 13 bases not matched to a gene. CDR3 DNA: TGCGCCAGCAGCCCTGGGGAGGGGACAGGGGCGAGTGAGCAGTACTTC. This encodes CASSPGEGTGASEQYF.

CDR3 amino acids: CASSSSAIETQYF. Written as DNA, the CDR3 is TGCGCCAGCAGCAGTAGCGCCATAGAGACCCAGTACTTC. The chain uses TRBV5-1 and TRBJ2-5; a weak D match, TRBD2 (5 bases). Trimming took 4 bases from V and 4 from J, leaving 11 bases between them. The CDR3 is made up of 13 amino acids. The germline V gene encodes CDR1 SGHRS and CDR2 YFSETQ.

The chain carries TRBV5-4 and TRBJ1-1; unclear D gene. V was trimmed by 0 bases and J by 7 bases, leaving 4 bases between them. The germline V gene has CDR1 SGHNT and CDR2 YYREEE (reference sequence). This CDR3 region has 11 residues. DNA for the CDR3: TGTGCCAGCAGCTTGGGACATGAAGCTTTCTTT. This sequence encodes CASSLGHEAFF.

As DNA, the CDR3 is TGTGCCAGCGTAGACAGGGGGGCCTCCCAAGAGACCCAGTACTTC. It translates to CASVDRGASQETQYF. V usage is TRBV6-1 and J usage is TRBJ2-5; 9 nucleotides match TRBD1. V lost 8 bases, J lost 1 base, and 8 bases stayed unmatched. Germline V CDR1 and CDR2: MNHNS, SASEGT. The CDR3 covers 15 residues.